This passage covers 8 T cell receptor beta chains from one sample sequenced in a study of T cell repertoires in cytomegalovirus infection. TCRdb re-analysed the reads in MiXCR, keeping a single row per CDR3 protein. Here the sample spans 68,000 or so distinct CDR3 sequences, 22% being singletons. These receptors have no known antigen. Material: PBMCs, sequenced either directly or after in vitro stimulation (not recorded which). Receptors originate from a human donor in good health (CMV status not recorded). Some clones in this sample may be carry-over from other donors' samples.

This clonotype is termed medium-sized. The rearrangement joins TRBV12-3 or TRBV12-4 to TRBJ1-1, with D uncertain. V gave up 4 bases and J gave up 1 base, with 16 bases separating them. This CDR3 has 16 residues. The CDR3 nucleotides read TGTGCCAGCAGTTCCTTCCCAACCCCCGGGAACACTGAAGCTTTCTTT. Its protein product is CASSSFPTPGNTEAFF.

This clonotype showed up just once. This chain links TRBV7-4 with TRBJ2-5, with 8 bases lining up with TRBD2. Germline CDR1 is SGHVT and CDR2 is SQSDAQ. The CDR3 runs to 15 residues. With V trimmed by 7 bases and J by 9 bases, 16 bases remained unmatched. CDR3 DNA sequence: TGTGCCAGCATTGCTAGCGGGCTCGTTCGGGTGGCCCAGTACTTC. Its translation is CASIASGLVRVAQYF.

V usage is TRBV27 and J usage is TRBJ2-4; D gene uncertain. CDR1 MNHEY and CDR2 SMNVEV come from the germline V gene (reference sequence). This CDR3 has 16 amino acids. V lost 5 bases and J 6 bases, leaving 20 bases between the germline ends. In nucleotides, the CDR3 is TGTGCCAGCAGTCCCAGCCAACAGCGATCCTTAAACATTCAGTACTTC. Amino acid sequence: CASSPSQQRSLNIQYF.

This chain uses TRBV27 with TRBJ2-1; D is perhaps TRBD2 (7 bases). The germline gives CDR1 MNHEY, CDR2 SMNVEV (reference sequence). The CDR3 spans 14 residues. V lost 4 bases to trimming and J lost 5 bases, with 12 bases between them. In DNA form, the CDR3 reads TGTGCCAGCAGTTGGGAGGGGGGCCACAATGAGCAGTTCTTC. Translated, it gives CASSWEGGHNEQFF.

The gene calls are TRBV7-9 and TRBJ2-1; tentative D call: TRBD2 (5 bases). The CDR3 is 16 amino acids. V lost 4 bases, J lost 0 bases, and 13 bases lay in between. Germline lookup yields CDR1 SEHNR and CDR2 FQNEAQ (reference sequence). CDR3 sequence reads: CASSSPADSSYNEQFF. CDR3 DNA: TGTGCCAGCAGCTCACCGGCGGACTCCTCCTACAATGAGCAGTTCTTC.

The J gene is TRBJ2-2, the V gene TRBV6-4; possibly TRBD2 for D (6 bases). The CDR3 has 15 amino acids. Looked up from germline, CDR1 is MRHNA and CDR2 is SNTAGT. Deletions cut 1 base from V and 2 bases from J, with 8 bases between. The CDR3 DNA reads TGTGCCAGCAGTGACTTCGGGGGAAACACCGGGGAGCTGTTTTTT. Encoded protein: CASSDFGGNTGELFF.

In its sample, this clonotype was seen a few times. The CDR3 spells CASSSGDRRAQYF. CDR3 sequence (DNA): TGTGCCAGCAGTTCGGGGGACAGGAGAGCGCAGTATTTT. The chain recombines TRBV12-3 or TRBV12-4 with TRBJ2-3; 8 nucleotides match TRBD1. Germline trimming cut 4 bases from V and 10 bases from J; bases unmatched to any gene: 7. CDR3 length: 13 amino acids.

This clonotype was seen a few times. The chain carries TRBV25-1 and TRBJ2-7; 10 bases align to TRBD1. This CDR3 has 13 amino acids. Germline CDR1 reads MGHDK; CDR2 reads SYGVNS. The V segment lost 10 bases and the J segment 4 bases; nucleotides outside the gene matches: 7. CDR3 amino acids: CATRDRGTYEQYF. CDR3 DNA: TGTGCCACCCGGGACAGGGGTACTTACGAGCAGTACTTC.